The 18 T cell receptor beta chains in this list originate from one sample, sequenced in a study of blood T cell repertoires in COVID-19. Here immunoSEQ multiplex PCR was the method, and the copy in TCRdb shows in-frame clones only, minus some. The table records approximately 120,000 clones, 92% of them present only once. The sequencing sample was made of peripheral blood. The receptors come from a middle-aged man with COVID-19, enrolled during active disease.

The chain uses TRBV19 and TRBJ2-1; 9 bases fit TRBD1. Per the germline V gene, CDR1 is LNHDA and CDR2 is SQIVND (reference sequence). This CDR3 has 16 residues. V dropped 3 bases and J dropped 3; count of bases not matched to a gene: 6. As DNA, the CDR3 is TGTGCCAGTAGTATCTTACAGGGGGCAGGCTACAATGAGCAGTTCTTC. Protein product: CASSILQGAGYNEQFF.

The rearrangement joins TRBV4-3 to TRBJ2-2; 9 positions match TRBD2. Germline CDR1 is LGHNA and CDR2 is YSLEER. The length of the CDR3 is 18 residues. The trim removed 1 base at V and 4 bases at J, leaving 10 bases unmatched. The CDR3 coding sequence is TGCGCCAGCAGCCAAGGAATGACTAGCGGAGGGCCCACCGGGGAGCTGTTTTTT. Protein sequence: CASSQGMTSGGPTGELFF.

The J gene is TRBJ2-1, the V gene TRBV19, with 10 bases fitting TRBD2. The CDR3 has 17 residues. Germline V gene sequence: CDR1 LNHDA, CDR2 SQIVND (reference sequence). J gave up 7 bases and V 3 bases, and 12 bases lay outside the gene matches. The CDR3 is CASSILAGASLWNEQFF. CDR3 DNA sequence: TGTGCCAGTAGTATCCTAGCGGGAGCCTCCCTCTGGAATGAGCAGTTCTTC.

The rearrangement links TRBV5-4 to TRBJ2-7, with TRBD2 matching 11 bases. With V trimmed by 2 bases and J by 6 bases, 4 bases remained unmatched. The CDR3 has 14 amino acids. Germline V gene sequence: CDR1 SGHNT, CDR2 YYREEE (reference sequence). DNA of the CDR3: TGTGCCAGCAGCTTTGGGACTAGCGGAATCGAGCAGTACGTC. It encodes CASSFGTSGIEQYV.

This chain links TRBV30 with TRBJ1-5; possible D gene TRBD1, 5 bases. This CDR3 contains 12 residues. Per germline, CDR1 GTSNPN and CDR2 SVGIG (reference sequence). V dropped 0 bases and J dropped 5 bases, with 5 bases sitting between them. The CDR3 loop is CAWSVGDQPQHF. CDR3 sequence (DNA): TGTGCCTGGAGTGTAGGGGATCAGCCCCAGCATTTT.

This rearrangement joins TRBV5-1 to TRBJ2-1; the match to TRBD1 covers 9 bases. The CDR3 is 15 amino acids. J lost 0 bases, V lost 4 bases, and 2 bases had no gene match. Germline CDR1 SGHRS, CDR2 YFSETQ. The DNA of the CDR3 is TGCGCCAGCAGCCGGGGACAGGGCTCCTACAATGAGCAGTTCTTC. Translated: CASSRGQGSYNEQFF.

The chain links TRBV10-3 to TRBJ1-2; 10 bases map to TRBD1. Germline V gives CDR1 ENHRY, CDR2 SYGVKD. V lost 5 bases and J lost 6; bases outside the gene matches: 3. This CDR3 region has 13 residues. CDR3 region: CAISPDRGDGYTF. CDR3 sequence (DNA): TGTGCCATCAGTCCGGACAGGGGGGATGGCTACACCTTC.

The chain employs TRBV10-3 and TRBJ2-7, with D perhaps TRBD2 (5 bases). The V end lost 4 bases, the J end lost 4 bases, and 8 bases lay between the germline ends. The CDR3 consists of 12 residues. Germline CDR1 and CDR2: ENHRY and SYGVKD. The CDR3 DNA reads TGTGCCATCAGTGTGGACTCGTACGAGCAGTACGTC. Its protein is CAISVDSYEQYV.

The chain links TRBV12-3 or TRBV12-4 to TRBJ2-3; D not certain. V was trimmed by 5 bases and J by 6 bases, leaving 9 bases between them. The CDR3 has 12 residues. CDR3 DNA sequence: TGTGCCAGCAGTATCCAGGCCGATACGCAGTATTTT. It encodes CASSIQADTQYF.

The chain is built from TRBV14 and TRBJ2-1, with TRBD2 matching 7 bases. Per the germline V gene, CDR1 is SGHDN and CDR2 is FVKESK. CDR3 size: 15 residues. Losses at the gene ends were 0 bases for V and 9 bases for J; bases not matched to a gene: 8. The CDR3 sequence is CASSQDFGGTGEQFF. The CDR3 bases are TGTGCCAGCAGCCAAGATTTCGGGGGGACGGGTGAGCAGTTCTTC.

The V and J genes are TRBV7-2 and TRBJ2-1; 8 nucleotides agree with TRBD2. The V and J ends lost 0 bases and 2 bases, in that order; junction bases with no gene match: 0. This CDR3 is built from 15 residues. Germline lookup yields CDR1 SGHTA and CDR2 FQGNSA. The CDR3 spells CASSLASGTYNEQFF. As DNA, the CDR3 is TGTGCCAGCAGCTTAGCTAGCGGGACCTACAATGAGCAGTTCTTC.

This clone was observed a single time. V gene TRBV7-9 combines with J gene TRBJ1-6, with D possibly being TRBD1 (5 bases). Germline values: CDR1 SEHNR, CDR2 FQNEAQ (reference sequence). The V end lost 0 bases, the J end lost 14 bases, and 11 bases lay between the germline ends. This CDR3 has 13 residues. CDR3: CASSLAQGITLHF. Here the CDR3 DNA reads TGTGCCAGCAGCTTAGCGCAGGGCATTACCCTCCACTTT.

The gene calls are TRBV28 and TRBJ1-2; D is unclear. The CDR3 sequence is 15 residues long. Germline assignment: CDR1 MDHEN and CDR2 SYDVKM. Trimming took 5 bases from V and 2 from J, leaving 15 bases between them. The CDR3 DNA follows: TGTGCCAGCAGTGCCCCAGCGACGGGGAACTATGGCTACACCTTC. Translated: CASSAPATGNYGYTF.

This clone was seen a handful of times. CDR3 coding DNA: TGTGCCAGCAGTGATCAAGCGGGAGAGTCTGATGAGCAGTTCTTC. It yields the protein CASSDQAGESDEQFF. The chain joins TRBV6-1 to TRBJ2-1; 8 bases agree with TRBD2. CDR3 length: 15 amino acids. With 3 bases clipped from V and 8 bases from J, the junction kept 9 bases outside the gene matches. The germline CDR1 and CDR2 sequences are MNHNS and SASEGT.

The chain has TRBV5-1 and TRBJ2-2, with 7 bases lining up with TRBD2. Germline CDR1 reads SGHRS; CDR2 reads YFSETQ. The CDR3 has 14 residues. Losses at the gene ends were 3 bases for V and 7 bases for J; bases not matched to a gene: 6. The CDR3 is CASSWGGIDGELFF. The CDR3, as DNA: TGCGCCAGCAGCTGGGGGGGAATCGACGGGGAGCTGTTTTTT.

This clone was observed a few times. The CDR3 coding sequence is TGTGCCAGCAGCCAAGATGGTTCGGGGGTAGGCTCCTACGAGCAGTACTTC. Residues: CASSQDGSGVGSYEQYF. V gene TRBV4-2 combines with J gene TRBJ2-7, with D tentatively TRBD2 (6 bases). The CDR3 is 17 amino acids. CDR1 and CDR2 from the germline V gene are LGHNA and YNFKEQ. The V gene lost 0 bases and the J gene lost 0 bases, with 15 bases spanning the gap.

A single count supports this clone. This sequence joins TRBV7-9 and TRBJ1-1; tentative D call: TRBD1 (6 bases). V lost 3 bases and J lost 1, with 15 bases in between. The germline V gene has CDR1 SEHNR and CDR2 FQNEAQ (reference sequence). CDR3 length: 16 residues. CDR3 amino acids: CASSFMGQGSNTEAFF. The CDR3 DNA is TGTGCCAGCAGCTTTATGGGGCAGGGGTCGAACACTGAAGCTTTCTTT.

The rearrangement joins TRBV6-2 or TRBV6-3 to TRBJ2-7; a possible D gene is TRBD1 (6 bases). This CDR3 region has 16 residues. CDR1 and CDR2 (germline): MNHEY, SVGEGT. With 3 bases removed from V and 2 bases from J, the gap between germline ends came to 17 bases. CDR3 in DNA: TGTGCCAGCAGTTATCTGCTTAACAGGGCCACCTACGAGCAGTACTTC. Translating gives CASSYLLNRATYEQYF.